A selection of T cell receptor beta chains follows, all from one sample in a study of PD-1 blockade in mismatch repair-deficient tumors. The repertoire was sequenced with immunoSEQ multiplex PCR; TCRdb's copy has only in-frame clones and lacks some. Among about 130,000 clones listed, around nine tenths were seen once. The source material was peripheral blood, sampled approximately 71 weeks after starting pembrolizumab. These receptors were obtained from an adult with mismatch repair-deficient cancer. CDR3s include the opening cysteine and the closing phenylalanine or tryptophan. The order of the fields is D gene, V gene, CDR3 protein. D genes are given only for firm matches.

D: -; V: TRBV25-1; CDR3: CASSESGYSPLHF
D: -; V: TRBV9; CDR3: CASSVATGAYTGELFF
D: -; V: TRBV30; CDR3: CAWSVGNEQFF
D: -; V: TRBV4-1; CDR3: CASSQDRAVQPQHF
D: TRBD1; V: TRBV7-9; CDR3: CASSPGTGRHGYTF
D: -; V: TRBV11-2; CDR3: CASSQEGPTDTQYF
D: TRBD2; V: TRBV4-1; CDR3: CASSHILAGDTGELFF
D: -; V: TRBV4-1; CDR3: CASSQEMFSGANVLTF
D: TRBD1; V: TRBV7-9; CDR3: CASSLSNLQGAGYNEQFF
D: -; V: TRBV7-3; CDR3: CASSEDNQETQYF
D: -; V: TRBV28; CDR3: CASSPSHLDVQYF
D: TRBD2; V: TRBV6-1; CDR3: CASSETSGNYEQYF
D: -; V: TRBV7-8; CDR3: CASSLGSAGGNQPQHF
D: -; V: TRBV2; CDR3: CATGTETYNEQFF
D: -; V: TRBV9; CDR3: CASSDPQRLVPPGRYNEQFF
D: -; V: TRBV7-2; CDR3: CASSLKGLGADTQYF
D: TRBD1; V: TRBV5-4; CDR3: CASSSGQGNYEQYF
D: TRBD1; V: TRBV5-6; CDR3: CASSQGQGAGEQYF
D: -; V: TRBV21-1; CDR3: CASSKDPGNTDTQYF
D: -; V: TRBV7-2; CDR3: CASSLQRGTDTQYF
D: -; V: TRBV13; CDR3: CASSPQGWETQYF
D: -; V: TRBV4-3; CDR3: CASSPWRGASSFGNTIYF
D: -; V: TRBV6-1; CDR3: CASSIIDSGEEQFF
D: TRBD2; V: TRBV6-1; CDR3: CASSEAWAVAGVGGQETQYF
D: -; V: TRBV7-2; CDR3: CASSPRQVTHEQYF
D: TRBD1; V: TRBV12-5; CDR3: CASGLVRTGESYEQYF
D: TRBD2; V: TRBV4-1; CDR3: CASGEPGLGSHEQFF
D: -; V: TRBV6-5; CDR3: CASDSKGHSYEQYF
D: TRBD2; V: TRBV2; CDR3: CASSATPGLAGGHEQFF
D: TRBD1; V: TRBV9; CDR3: CASSGQGALNTGELFF
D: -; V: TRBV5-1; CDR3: CASSLLARDYSHRGTDTQYF
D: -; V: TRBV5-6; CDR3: CASSLGLLGSYEQYF
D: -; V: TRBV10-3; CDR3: CAISGHSTDTQYF
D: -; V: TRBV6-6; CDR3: CASSYSRGNYGYTF
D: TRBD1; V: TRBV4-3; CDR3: CASSQEAEVTGAYGYTF
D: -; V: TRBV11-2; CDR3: CASSSSGQDYEQYF
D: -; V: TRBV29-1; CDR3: CSVVTGSSNQPQHF
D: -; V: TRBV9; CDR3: CASGFGGASTDTQYF
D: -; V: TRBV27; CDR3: CASRPSRDSYEQYF
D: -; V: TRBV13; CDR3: CASSSPSLNTEAFF